The next 24 T cell receptor beta chains were all read from a single sample in a study of blood T cells in healthy people across ages. A second PCR, run for about 6 to 12 cycles, used a sample-barcoded 5' primer plus a J-beta primer mix. TCRdb ran MiXCR on the 5' RACE reads and lists one entry per CDR3 protein. The repertoire holds 600,000 to 800,000 distinct CDR3 sequences, roughly 21% seen once, with approximately 3.6% in the top ten. The specimen was blood. These receptor sequences come from a man aged 70-80 years in good health.

The rearrangement links TRBV12-3 or TRBV12-4 to TRBJ2-5; 8 positions match TRBD1. The J call may be wrong; the DNA end is better matched by TRBJ2-7. The CDR3 is 15 residues long. CDR3 residues: CASSLRGRGPYEQYF. Written as DNA, the CDR3 is TGTGCCAGCAGTCTCAGGGGGCGGGGCCCCTACGAGCAGTACTTC.

This clonotype was picked up a small number of times. The chain employs TRBV12-3 or TRBV12-4 and TRBJ1-5; no definite D call. CDR3 length: 15 amino acids. V was cut by 3 bases and J by 2 bases, with 11 bases left in between. The CDR3 DNA sequence: TGTGCCAGCAGTTTGGGGATCATAGGCAATCAGCCCCAGCATTTT. Its protein is CASSLGIIGNQPQHF.

The V and J genes are TRBV29-1 and TRBJ1-1; a weak D match, TRBD1 (5 bases). This CDR3 is 13 amino acids long. Germline V gene data show CDR1 as SQVTM and CDR2 as ANQGSEA. The V end was cut by 6 bases, the J end by 7 bases, with 18 bases between. CDR3 nucleotides: TGCAGCGTCCTGGCCCCACTTAGGGGTGAAGCTTTCTTT. Protein sequence: CSVLAPLRGEAFF.

This sequence joins TRBV5-1 and TRBJ2-1, with 8 positions matching TRBD2. The end of the DNA is better explained by TRBJ2-7, so the J call may be wrong. The CDR3 has 15 amino acids. CDR1 is SGHRS and CDR2 is YFSETQ in the germline V gene. For the CDR3, the DNA is TGCGCCAGCCAAACCGCCGGGAGGGGTCCCTACGAGCAGTACTTC. Its protein is CASQTAGRGPYEQYF.

This clonotype turned up a few times. The J gene is TRBJ2-7, the V gene TRBV18; D gene uncertain. The CDR3 has 13 amino acids. Between the trimmed V and J ends, which lost 0 bases and 4 bases, there was a span of 7 bases. The germline CDR1 and CDR2 sequences are KGHSH and LQKENI. CDR3 sequence (DNA): TGTGCCAGCTCACCACCGATCGCTTACGAGCAGTACTTC. Translation gives CASSPPIAYEQYF.

This clonotype was recorded a few times. V usage is TRBV6-2 or TRBV6-3 and J usage is TRBJ1-2; D gene unclear. The CDR3 is 13 residues long. V was clipped by 6 bases and J by 4 bases, with 12 bases between them. Germline assignment: CDR1 MNHEY and CDR2 SVGEGT. CDR3 sequence: CASSRDLAYGYTF. The CDR3 DNA reads TGTGCCAGCAGCCGAGATCTGGCCTATGGCTACACCTTC.

Only a few counts were recorded for this clonotype. An end of the junction differs from the germline gene, which may be a read error. The rearrangement joins TRBV5-4 to TRBJ1-6, with D perhaps TRBD1 (6 bases). The CDR3 is 15 amino acids. The germline V gene has CDR1 SGHNT and CDR2 YYREEE (reference sequence). Here the CDR3 DNA reads TGTGCCAGCAGCGAGCAGGGGCCAGATAATTCCCCCCTCCACTTT. Protein sequence: CASSEQGPDNSPLHF.

In this sample, this clonotype turned up a few times. The chain is built from TRBV2 and TRBJ2-5; 7 bases are shared with TRBD2. Matching the DNA end better, TRBJ2-1 makes the J call doubtful. Germline V gives CDR1 SNHLY, CDR2 FYNNEI. This CDR3 is built from 15 residues. This CDR3 is CASSGLAVSAYEQFF. Written as DNA, the CDR3 is TGTGCCAGCAGTGGGCTAGCGGTTTCTGCCTATGAGCAGTTCTTC.

This clonotype was detected a few times. This chain joins TRBV12-3 or TRBV12-4 and TRBJ2-1; TRBD1 might be the D (7 bases). The ends were cut back, 8 bases at V and 4 bases at J, with 21 bases in the middle. The CDR3 extends over 16 amino acids. The CDR3 protein is CASRPGGRGAYNEQFF. CDR3 nucleotides: TGTGCCAGCCGACCCGGGGGCAGGGGGGCTTACAATGAGCAGTTCTTC.

The rearrangement uses TRBV7-8 and TRBJ2-7; D remains unclear. Germline V gene lookup returns CDR1 SGHVS and CDR2 FQNEAQ. Trimming shortened V by 4 bases and J by 2 bases, and 12 bases separated the two germline ends. The CDR3 loop spans 14 amino acids. The DNA for the CDR3 is TGTGCCAGCAGCTCAAGACGGATTCCCTACGAGCAGTACGTC. Amino acid sequence: CASSSRRIPYEQYV.

V usage is TRBV28 and J usage is TRBJ2-4, with a possible D match to TRBD1 (6 bases). V lost 3 bases to trimming and J lost 7 bases, with 10 bases between them. The length of the CDR3 is 13 residues. Germline CDR1 reads MDHEN; CDR2 reads SYDVKM. Here the CDR3 reads CASSFLGANIQYF. As DNA, the CDR3 is TGTGCCAGCAGTTTCTTGGGGGCGAACATTCAGTACTTC.

V usage is TRBV5-1 and J usage is TRBJ2-3; TRBD2 is a possible D gene (5 bases). The CDR3 length is 13 residues. Trimming left V 4 bases short and J 5 bases short, with 11 bases between. CDR1 and CDR2 (germline): SGHRS, YFSETQ. The CDR3 reads CASSTLLVDTQYF. The CDR3 coding sequence is TGCGCCAGCAGCACACTACTAGTAGATACGCAGTATTTT. Based on the CDR3 plus reference TRBV5-1 and TRBJ2-3, the full variable domain is KAGVTQTPRYLIKTRGQQVTLSCSPISGHRSVSWYQQTPGQGLQFLFEYFSETQRNKGNFPGRFSGRQFSNSRSEMNVSTLELGDSALYLCASSTLLVDTQYFGPGTRLTVL.

The chain joins TRBV29-1 to TRBJ2-3; maybe TRBD1 (5 bases). V dropped 6 bases and J dropped 2 bases, with 15 bases sitting between them. Per germline, CDR1 SQVTM and CDR2 ANQGSEA. This CDR3 spans 14 amino acids. CDR3 loop: CSVAEGASTDTQYF. Written as DNA, the CDR3 is TGCAGCGTCGCCGAAGGGGCTTCCACAGATACGCAGTATTTT.

This clonotype appeared a few times. This chain joins TRBV6-4 and TRBJ2-7; either TRBD1 or TRBD2 may fit D (5 bases each). The germline gives CDR1 MRHNA, CDR2 SNTAGT. V was shortened by 7 bases and J by 0 bases, with 25 bases between the two germline ends. The CDR3 has 18 residues. The CDR3, as DNA: TGTGCCAGCATTACCACCGGGACCCTAAGGATTAGCTCCTACGAGCAGTACTTC. Translation gives CASITTGTLRISSYEQYF.

This clonotype was detected only a few times. The chain carries TRBV4-1 and TRBJ1-2, with D possibly matching TRBD1 (5 bases). Trimming cost V 0 bases and J 8 bases, with 13 bases left between them. This CDR3 region has 14 residues. From germline, CDR1 is MGHRA and CDR2 YSYEKL. The CDR3 here is CASSQEVTGGGYTF. The CDR3 DNA follows: TGCGCCAGCAGCCAAGAGGTCACAGGAGGAGGCTACACCTTC.

The chain carries TRBV29-1 and TRBJ2-7; the D gene is possibly TRBD2 (5 bases). Germline V gene lookup returns CDR1 SQVTM and CDR2 ANQGSEA. This CDR3 has 14 amino acids. Trimming took off 4 bases at V and 1 base at J, with 14 bases between the two ends. CDR3 region: CSVAVGRGSYEQYF. The CDR3 DNA follows: TGCAGCGTTGCTGTGGGGAGAGGATCCTACGAGCAGTACTTC.

Turning to this clonotype: Relative to the germline gene, one junction end is altered; a read error may explain this. The chain carries TRBV5-1 and TRBJ2-1; 10 bases map to TRBD2. Looked up from germline, CDR1 is SGHRS and CDR2 is YFSETQ. The CDR3 length is 15 residues. CDR3 DNA sequence: TGTGCCAGCAGCCTCGTTCTAGCGGGAGACAATGAGCAGTTCTTC. Encoded protein: CASSLVLAGDNEQFF.

The sample holds a few counts of this clonotype. The V gene is TRBV20-1, the J gene TRBJ2-5; D gene unclear. The closer fit of TRBJ2-7 to the DNA end suggests the J call may be wrong. This CDR3 has 13 residues. Germline CDR1 DFQATT, CDR2 SNEGSKA (reference sequence). In DNA, the CDR3 is TGCAGTGCAAGGAGTGGGTACAACTACGAGCAGTACTTC. Residues: CSARSGYNYEQYF.

The chain joins TRBV6-5 to TRBJ2-3, with 11 bases lining up with TRBD1. Germline lookup yields CDR1 MNHEY and CDR2 SVGAGI. V shed 5 bases, J shed 5 bases, and the junction held 9 bases outside the gene matches. The CDR3 is made up of 16 amino acids. CDR3 sequence (DNA): TGTGCCAGCAGTCGGGACAGGGGGTTTGGGAGAGATACGCAGTATTTT. This translates into CASSRDRGFGRDTQYF.

The gene calls are TRBV6-1 and TRBJ1-1; 8 nucleotides align to TRBD1. V shed 6 bases and J 5 bases; nucleotides not matched to a gene: 11. The CDR3 runs to 15 residues. Germline CDR1 is MNHNS and CDR2 is SASEGT. The CDR3 DNA follows: TGTGCCAGCAGCGCAACCAGGGGGCGCGGAACTGAAGCTTTCTTT. This gives the protein CASSATRGRGTEAFF.

A remark on this clonotype: A much bigger clone sits one base away, suggesting this may be a read error. The genes are TRBV7-2 and TRBJ2-1, with D perhaps TRBD1 (5 bases). Germline V CDR1 and CDR2: SGHTA, FQGNSA. This CDR3 has 14 residues. DNA for the CDR3: TGTGCCGGCAGCCCCAGGGTCACCTACAATGAGCAGTTCTTC. Translating it yields CAGSPRVTYNEQFF.

The gene calls are TRBV20-1 and TRBJ1-4; no reliable D call. Trimming removed 2 bases from V and 4 bases from J, with 5 bases in between. The germline CDR1 and CDR2 sequences are DFQATT and SNEGSKA (reference sequence). CDR3 length equals 12 residues. The CDR3 DNA is TGCAGTGCTAGACAAGATAATGAAAAACTGTTTTTT. Its protein product is CSARQDNEKLFF.

This clonotype was found a few times. V gene TRBV5-8 combines with J gene TRBJ2-5; 14 positions agree with TRBD2. Germline CDR1 SGHTS, CDR2 YDEGEE. V lost 5 bases to trimming and J lost 2 bases; unmatched junction nucleotides: 8. This CDR3 is 17 amino acids long. The CDR3 region is CASSQGLAGVSQETQYF. Written as DNA, the CDR3 is TGTGCCAGCAGTCAGGGACTAGCGGGAGTGTCACAAGAGACCCAGTACTTC.

This clonotype was observed a handful of times. The chain carries TRBV19 and TRBJ1-1; D is ambiguous. V gave up 5 bases and J gave up 2 bases, with 9 bases separating them. Germline CDR1 LNHDA, CDR2 SQIVND (reference sequence). The CDR3 contains 13 residues. The DNA of the CDR3 is TGTGCCAGTAGTGGGGTACTAAACACTGAAGCTTTCTTT. Its translation: CASSGVLNTEAFF.